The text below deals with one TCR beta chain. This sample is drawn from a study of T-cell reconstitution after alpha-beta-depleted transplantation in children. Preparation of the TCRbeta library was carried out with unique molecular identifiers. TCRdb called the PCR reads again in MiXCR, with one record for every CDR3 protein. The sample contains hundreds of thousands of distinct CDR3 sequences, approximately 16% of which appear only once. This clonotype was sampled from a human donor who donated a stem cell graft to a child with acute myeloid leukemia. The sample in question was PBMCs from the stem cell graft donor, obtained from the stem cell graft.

The CDR3 DNA is TGTGCCTGGAGTGTTACCGGGACTAGCGATGAGCAGTTCTTC. It codes for CAWSVTGTSDEQFF. The genes are TRBV30 and TRBJ2-1, with TRBD2 matching 10 bases. J was trimmed by 8 bases and V by 0 bases; bases with no gene match: 4. The CDR3 covers 14 residues. Germline loops: CDR1 GTSNPN, CDR2 SVGIG (reference sequence).